Sequencing of this TCR beta chain was carried out in a study of CD8+CD57+ T cells in acquired aplastic anemia. Study-level background: Mean DNA quantity obtained from sorted CD4+ and CD8+ cells was around 3.2 ug.

Profiles of TCR beta VDJ and CDR3 were generated from a genomic DNA template. TCRdb processed the reads anew with MiXCR; each CDR3 protein has one entry. The table has some 200,000 distinct CDR3 sequences, approximately 48% seen once. The V and J ends lost 3 bases and 2 bases respectively, with 11 bases between them. In germline, CDR1 is SEHNR, CDR2 FQNEAQ (reference sequence). CDR3 length equals 14 residues. Study results and limitations: Sharing between patients and controls was observed for 25 to 30 CD8+ CDR3 sequences.

The patients chosen for sequencing had shown expansion of CD8+CD57+ cells (detected by flow cytometry). Each patient carried a diagnosis of severe acquired aplastic anemia. Patients were therapy-naive when their blood was sampled. As regards this clonotype: Antigen: not known.

Sequencing was performed on sorted CD4+, CD8+, or CD8+CD57+ T cells (not recorded which) from PBMCs. The TCR originated in a human donor with aplastic anemia. V and J are TRBV7-9 and TRBJ2-7; D possibly uses TRBD1 or TRBD2 (5 bases each). The CDR3 sequence is CASSFSGTTYEQYF. The CDR3 DNA follows: TGTGCCAGCAGCTTCTCCGGGACCACCTACGAGCAGTACTTC.